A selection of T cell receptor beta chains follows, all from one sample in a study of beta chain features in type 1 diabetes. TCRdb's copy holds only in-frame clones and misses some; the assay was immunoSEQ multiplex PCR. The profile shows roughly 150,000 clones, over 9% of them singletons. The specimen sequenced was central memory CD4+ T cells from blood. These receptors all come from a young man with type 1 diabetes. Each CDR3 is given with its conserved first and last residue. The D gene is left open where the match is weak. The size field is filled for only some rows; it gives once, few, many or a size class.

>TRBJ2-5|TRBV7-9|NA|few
CASSSSGSGGRETQYF
TGTGCCAGCAGCTCCTCCGGAAGTGGGGGCAGGGAGACCCAGTACTTC
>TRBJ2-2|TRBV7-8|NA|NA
CASSGITLAGELFF
TGTGCCAGCAGCGGCATTACGTTGGCCGGGGAGCTGTTTTTT
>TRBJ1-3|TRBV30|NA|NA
CAWSADSRNTIYF
TGTGCCTGGAGTGCGGACAGCCGAAACACCATATATTTT
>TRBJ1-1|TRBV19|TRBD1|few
CASHRGWEAFF
TGTGCCAGCCACAGGGGCTGGGAGGCTTTCTTT
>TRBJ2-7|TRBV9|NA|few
CAWEIATSSYEQYF
TGTGCCTGGGAAATAGCGACGAGCTCCTACGAGCAGTACTTC
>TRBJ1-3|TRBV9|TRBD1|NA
CASSAPGQGNTIYF
TGTGCCAGCAGCGCCCCGGGACAGGGAAACACCATATATTTT
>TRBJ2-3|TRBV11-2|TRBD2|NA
CASSPQASGTVDTQYF
TGTGCCAGCAGCCCCCAGGCTAGCGGGACTGTCGATACGCAGTATTTT
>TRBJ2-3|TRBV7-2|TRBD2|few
CASSPDGGGMFLSQYF
TGTGCCAGCAGCCCAGATGGGGGGGGGATGTTTTTGTCGCAGTATTTT
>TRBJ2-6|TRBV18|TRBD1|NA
CASSPRDRVGTGANVLTF
TGTGCCAGCTCACCACGGGACAGGGTAGGCACTGGGGCCAACGTCCTGACTTTC
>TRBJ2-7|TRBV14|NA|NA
CASSQDGYEQYF
TGTGCCAGCAGCCAAGACGGTTACGAGCAGTACTTC
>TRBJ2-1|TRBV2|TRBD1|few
CASSGAGTGYNEQFF
TGTGCCAGCAGCGGGGCCGGGACAGGGTACAATGAGCAGTTCTTC
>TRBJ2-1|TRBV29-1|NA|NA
CSVMGQGVNEQFF
TGCAGCGTGATGGGCCAAGGGGTGAATGAGCAGTTCTTC
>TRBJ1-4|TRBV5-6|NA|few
CASKLEFGGKLFF
TGTGCCAGCAAATTGGAGTTCGGAGGAAAACTGTTTTTT
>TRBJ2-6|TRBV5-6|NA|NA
CASREGLDSGANVLTF
TGTGCCAGCAGGGAGGGGTTGGACTCTGGGGCCAACGTCCTGACTTTC
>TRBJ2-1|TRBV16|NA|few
CASSQSGPNEQFF
TGTGCCAGCAGCCAATCGGGGCCCAATGAGCAGTTCTTC
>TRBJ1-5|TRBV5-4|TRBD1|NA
CASSRDRGNQPQHF
TGTGCCAGCAGCCGGGACAGGGGAAATCAGCCCCAGCATTTT
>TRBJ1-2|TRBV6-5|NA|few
CAGTRDSYGYTF
TGTGCCGGTACTAGGGATAGCTATGGCTACACCTTC
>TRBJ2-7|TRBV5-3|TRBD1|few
CARSPTGTGKAKQYF
TGTGCCAGAAGCCCGACCGGGACAGGAAAGGCCAAGCAGTACTTC
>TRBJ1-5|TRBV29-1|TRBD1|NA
CSVSGTGAQPQHF
TGCAGCGTTAGTGGGACAGGGGCACAGCCCCAGCATTTT
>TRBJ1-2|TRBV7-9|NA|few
CASSLGGRRGGYTF
TGTGCCAGCAGCTTAGGGGGCAGACGCGGTGGCTACACCTTC
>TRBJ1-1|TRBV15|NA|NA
CATSSLYSLLGFTEAFF
TGTGCCACCAGCAGTCTCTACTCACTTCTGGGCTTCACTGAAGCTTTCTTT
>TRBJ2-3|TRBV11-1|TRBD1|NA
CASRTGGRTDTQYF
TGTGCCAGCAGGACAGGGGGTCGCACAGATACGCAGTATTTT
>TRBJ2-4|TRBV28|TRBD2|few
CASTGGGTAKNIQYF
TGTGCCAGCACGGGAGGGGGGACGGCCAAAAACATTCAGTACTTC
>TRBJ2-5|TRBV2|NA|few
CASSEARETQYF
TGTGCCAGCAGTGAAGCGCGGGAGACCCAGTACTTC
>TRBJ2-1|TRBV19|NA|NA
CASSPGGSSYNEQFF
TGTGCCAGTAGTCCGGGGGGCTCCTCCTACAATGAGCAGTTCTTC
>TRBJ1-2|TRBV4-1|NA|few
CASSQELQDNYGYTF
TGCGCCAGCAGCCAAGAACTTCAGGATAACTATGGCTACACCTTC
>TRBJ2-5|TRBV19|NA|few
CASRFRDIHQETQYF
TGTGCCAGTAGATTCCGGGACATCCACCAAGAGACCCAGTACTTC
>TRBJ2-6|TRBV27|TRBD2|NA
CASSSASGRAGANVLTF
TGTGCCAGCAGTTCCGCTAGCGGGAGGGCTGGGGCCAACGTCCTGACTTTC
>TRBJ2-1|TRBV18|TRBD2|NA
CASSSPGGRYNEQFF
TGTGCCAGCTCCTCTCCTGGCGGGAGGTACAATGAGCAGTTCTTC
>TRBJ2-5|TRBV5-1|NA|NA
CASSGFRGLRIEETQYF
TGCGCCAGCAGCGGTTTCAGGGGCCTTCGGATAGAAGAGACCCAGTACTTC
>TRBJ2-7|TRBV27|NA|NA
CASSPTGGGQYF
TGTGCCAGCAGCCCGACGGGGGGCGGGCAGTACTTC
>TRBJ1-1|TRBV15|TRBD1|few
CATSRGVEGANTEAFF
TGTGCCACCAGCAGAGGGGTTGAGGGGGCTAACACTGAAGCTTTCTTT
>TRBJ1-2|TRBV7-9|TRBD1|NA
CASSLEGALGYGYTF
TGTGCCAGCAGCCTTGAGGGGGCGCTGGGCTATGGCTACACCTTC
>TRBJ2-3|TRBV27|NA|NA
CATSKTGTDTQYF
TGTGCCACATCCAAGACAGGCACAGATACGCAGTATTTT
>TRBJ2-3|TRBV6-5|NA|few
CASSYFALSSTDTQYF
TGTGCCAGCAGTTATTTCGCCTTGTCGAGTACAGATACGCAGTATTTT
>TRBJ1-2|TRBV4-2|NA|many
CASSQDPDYGYTF
TGTGCCAGCAGCCAAGATCCGGACTATGGCTACACCTTC
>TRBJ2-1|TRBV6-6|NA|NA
CASRQSSPQGNEQFF
TGTGCCAGCAGGCAATCTAGCCCCCAAGGGAATGAGCAGTTCTTC
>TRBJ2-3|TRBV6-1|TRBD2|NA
CASSQIAGGLDTQYF
TGTGCCAGCAGTCAAATAGCGGGAGGGCTAGATACGCAGTATTTT
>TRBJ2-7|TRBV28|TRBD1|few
CASRSGQGFEQYF
TGTGCCAGCCGATCGGGACAGGGCTTCGAGCAGTACTTC
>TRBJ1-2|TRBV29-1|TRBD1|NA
CSVLDRGTYGYTF
TGCAGCGTTTTGGACAGGGGCACCTATGGCTACACCTTC
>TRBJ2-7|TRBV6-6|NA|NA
CASSYGGTYEQYF
TGTGCCAGCAGTTACGGAGGCACCTACGAGCAGTACTTC
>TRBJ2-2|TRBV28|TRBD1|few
CASWTGGLLTTGELFF
TGTGCCAGCTGGACAGGGGGCCTCTTGACCACCGGGGAGCTGTTTTTT
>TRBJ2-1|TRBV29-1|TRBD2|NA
CSVGGLAGGDEQFF
TGCAGCGTTGGGGGACTAGCGGGAGGCGATGAGCAGTTCTTC
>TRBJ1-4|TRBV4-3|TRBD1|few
CASSQERGRNEKLFF
TGCGCCAGCAGCCAAGAAAGGGGGCGGAATGAAAAACTGTTTTTT